The 3 T cell receptor beta chains given below trace back to one sample, sequenced in a study of T cell responses to AZD1222 COVID-19 vaccine. The method was immunoSEQ multiplex PCR; TCRdb's version includes in-frame clones alone and lacks a portion of them. The sample yields some 130,000 clones, under 95% seen once. Sequencing used peripheral blood, obtained 28 days after the second AZD1222 dose. The receptors shown here come from an adult who received the AZD1222 COVID-19 vaccine.

This clone has only one observation. V is TRBV7-9 and J is TRBJ1-1; D not resolved. The CDR3 is 16 residues long. The V end lost 4 bases, the J end lost 1 base, and 16 bases lay between the germline ends. Germline values: CDR1 SEHNR, CDR2 FQNEAQ (reference sequence). The CDR3 loop is CASSSRAGETNTEAFF. DNA for the CDR3: TGTGCCAGCAGCTCGAGGGCAGGAGAGACGAACACTGAAGCTTTCTTT.

J is TRBJ1-6 and V is TRBV6-5; D unclear. CDR3 length: 13 amino acids. V lost 7 bases and J 7 bases, leaving 11 bases between the germline ends. Germline lookup yields CDR1 MNHEY and CDR2 SVGAGI. Written as DNA, the CDR3 is TGTGCCAGCAAACGGACGGAGAATTCACCCCTCCACTTT. Its protein is CASKRTENSPLHF.

The chain employs TRBV9 and TRBJ2-5; possible D gene TRBD2, 6 bases. Germline V gene lookup returns CDR1 SGDLS and CDR2 YYNGEE. The ends were cut back, 0 bases at V and 2 bases at J, with 11 bases in the middle. The CDR3 is 15 residues long. The CDR3 nucleotides are TGTGCCAGCAGCGTAGGCGGGGACGGTCAAGAGACCCAGTACTTC. Translating it yields CASSVGGDGQETQYF. Complete variable domain (other parts from reference TRBV9 and TRBJ2-5): DSGVTQTPKHLITATGQRVTLRCSPRSGDLSVYWYQQSLDQGLQFLIQYYNGEERAKGNILERFSAQQFPDLHSELNLSSLELGDSALYFCASSVGGDGQETQYFGPGTRLLVL.